Detailed here is one TCR beta chain. This record comes from a study of blood T cell repertoires in COVID-19. In the authors' methods: Cell counts per sample came from amplifying reference gene primers. The data were produced by immunoSEQ multiplex PCR, yet TCRdb's version contains in-frame clones alone and is incomplete. Clone size and the V and J calls come from that table; the DNA yielded D and trimming. The sample contains 250,000 to 300,000 clones, around 90% of which appear only once. The CDR3 length is 16 residues. Germline CDR1 and CDR2: MGHRA and YSYEKL. The germline V and J ends were trimmed by 3 bases and 7 bases, with 20 bases remaining between them.

This receptor was identified in a woman in her forties who had recovered from COVID-19. The V call is TRBV4-1, the J call TRBJ2-3, with a tentative D call TRBD2 (6 bases). Sequenced sample: PBMCs or T cells enriched from blood (not recorded which). CDR3 region: CASSHQGLERGNTQYF. The DNA of the CDR3 is TGCGCCAGCAGCCATCAGGGACTCGAGAGAGGGAATACGCAGTATTTT.